This TCR beta chain was recovered during a study of blood T cell repertoires in COVID-19. Clinical history as reported by participants underpinned cohort assignment. The germline V gene encodes CDR1 MDHEN and CDR2 SYDVKM. The CDR3 consists of 14 residues. Between the trimmed V and J ends, which lost 2 bases and 5 bases, there was a span of 10 bases. The data were produced by immunoSEQ multiplex PCR, yet TCRdb's version contains in-frame clones alone and is incomplete. Of under 500,000 clones listed, over 75% are singletons. The sequence derives from a man aged 30-40 years who had recovered from COVID-19. Input material: PBMCs or T cells enriched from blood (not recorded which). This chain uses TRBV28 with TRBJ1-3; a possible D gene is TRBD1 (6 bases). The CDR3 coding sequence is TGTGCCAGCAGTTTAACAGGGTCCAGAAACACCATATATTTT. It yields the protein CASSLTGSRNTIYF.